The 4 T cell receptor beta chains reported below all come from one sample, sequenced in a study of metastatic and nonmetastatic thyroid tumors. Through MiXCR, TCRdb re-clonotyped the PCR reads. This table holds over 10,000 clones, approximately 33% found once. No patient had received any treatment before thyroid surgery. Sequencing input: tumor tissue. All receptors derive from a male donor with papillary thyroid cancer or a benign thyroid nodule (not recorded which). Some clones in this sample may be carry-over from other donors' samples.

The chain employs TRBV7-3 and TRBJ2-3, with 8 bases fitting TRBD2. The CDR3 sequence is 15 residues long. Unmatched junction bases numbered 4, after V lost 3 bases and J lost 2 bases. Germline V CDR1 and CDR2: SGHTA, FQGTGA. The CDR3 spells CASSFLAGFTDTQYF. CDR3 bases: TGTGCCAGCAGCTTTTTAGCGGGATTCACAGATACGCAGTATTTT. Combining the CDR3 with reference TRBV7-3 and TRBJ2-3 gives the whole variable domain GAGVSQTPSNKVTEKGKYVELRCDPISGHTALYWYRQSLGQGPEFLIYFQGTGAADDSGLPNDRFFAVRPEGSVSTLKIQRTERGDSAVYLCASSFLAGFTDTQYFGPGTRLTVL.

V is TRBV5-1 and J is TRBJ1-2; D gene ambiguous. Trimming took off 7 bases at V and 6 bases at J, with 13 bases between the two ends. The germline CDR1 and CDR2 sequences are SGHRS and YFSETQ. The CDR3 is 12 residues long. CDR3 in amino acids: CASRGFRDGYTF. In DNA, the CDR3 is TGCGCCAGCCGTGGGTTTAGGGATGGCTACACCTTC.

The rearrangement links TRBV27 to TRBJ1-5; unclear D gene. The V and J ends lost 4 bases and 2 bases respectively, with 3 bases between them. The CDR3 is made up of 12 amino acids. Germline V gene data show CDR1 as MNHEY and CDR2 as SMNVEV (reference sequence). The CDR3 DNA reads as TGTGCCAGCAGTTCGGGCAATCAGCCCCAGCATTTT. Protein: CASSSGNQPQHF.

J is TRBJ1-2 and V is TRBV19; no clear D. Between the trimmed V and J ends, which lost 10 bases and 10 bases, there was a span of 13 bases. CDR3 size: 10 residues. Germline V gene data show CDR1 as LNHDA and CDR2 as SQIVND (reference sequence). CDR3 nucleotides: TGTGCCACCTCCCACCCGGACTACACCTTC. Translated: CATSHPDYTF.